The subject of this entry is one T cell receptor beta chain. This table comes from immunoSEQ multiplex PCR, and its TCRdb copy is limited to in-frame clones, with some not included. The sample yields about 120,000 clones, around three quarters seen once. These data originate in a study of blood T cell repertoires in COVID-19. V gave up 2 bases and J gave up 6 bases, with 11 bases separating them. CDR3 size: 14 residues. Per germline, CDR1 SGHRS and CDR2 YFSETQ. Sequencing input: peripheral blood. The sequence came from a woman aged 80 or over with acute or convalescent COVID-19. The chain carries TRBV5-1 and TRBJ2-2, with a possible D match to TRBD2 (6 bases). CDR3 DNA sequence: TGCGCCAGCAGCTTCCCACTAGCCCCCGGGGAGCTGTTTTTT. Residues: CASSFPLAPGELFF.